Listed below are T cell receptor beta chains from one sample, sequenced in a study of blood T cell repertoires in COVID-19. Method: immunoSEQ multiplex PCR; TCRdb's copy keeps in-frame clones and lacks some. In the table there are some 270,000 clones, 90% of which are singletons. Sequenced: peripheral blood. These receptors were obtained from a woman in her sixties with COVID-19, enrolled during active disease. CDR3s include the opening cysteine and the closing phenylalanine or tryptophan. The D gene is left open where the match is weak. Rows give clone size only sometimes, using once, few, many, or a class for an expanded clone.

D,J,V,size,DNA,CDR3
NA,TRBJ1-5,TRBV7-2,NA,TGTGCCAGCAGCACATCAGGACAGCCCCAGCATTTT,CASSTSGQPQHF
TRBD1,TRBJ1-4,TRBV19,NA,TGTGCCAGTAGTAAACCACCGGGACAGACAAATGAAAAACTGTTTTTT,CASSKPPGQTNEKLFF
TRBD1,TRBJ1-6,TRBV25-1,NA,TGTGCCAGCAGTGCCTCCGGGACAGTTCATTCACCCCTCCACTTT,CASSASGTVHSPLHF
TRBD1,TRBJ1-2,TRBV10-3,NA,TGTGCCATCAGTGAGTCGATGACAGGGGATCGAGATGGCTACACCTTC,CAISESMTGDRDGYTF
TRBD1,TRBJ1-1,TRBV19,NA,TGTGCCAGTAGTAGAGGACAGGGGGCTAACACTGAAGCTTTCTTT,CASSRGQGANTEAFF
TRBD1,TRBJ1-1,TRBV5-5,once,TGTGCCAGCAGCTTGGTTCCGGACAGGGAGGCTTTCTTT,CASSLVPDREAFF
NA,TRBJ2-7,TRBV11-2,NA,TGTGCCAGCAGCTCCCAAGCCGGTCAACAGGTAACCTACGAGCAGTACTTC,CASSSQAGQQVTYEQYF
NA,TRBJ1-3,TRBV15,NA,TGTGCCACCCGGAGCTCTGGAAACACCATATATTTT,CATRSSGNTIYF
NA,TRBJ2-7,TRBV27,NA,TGTGCCAGCAGTTTAGTAGCCGAGTCCTACGAGCAGTACTTC,CASSLVAESYEQYF
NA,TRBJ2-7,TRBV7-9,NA,TGTGCCAGCAGCTCAGCCGATGCGGGTGTTCTCTCCGAGCAGTACTTC,CASSSADAGVLSEQYF
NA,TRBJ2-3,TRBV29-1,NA,TGCAGCGTTGAAGTAGGTGGAGGGTCTACGCAGTATTTT,CSVEVGGGSTQYF
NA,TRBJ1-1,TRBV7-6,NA,TGTGCCAGCAGCTCGGACACTAACACTGAAGCTTTCTTT,CASSSDTNTEAFF
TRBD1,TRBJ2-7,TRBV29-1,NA,TGCAGCGTTGAAAGACAGGGCAACGAGCAGTACTTC,CSVERQGNEQYF
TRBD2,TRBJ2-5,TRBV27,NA,TGTGCCAGCAGTGGGACCGGGACTAGCGGGTTCCAAGAGACCCAGTACTTC,CASSGTGTSGFQETQYF
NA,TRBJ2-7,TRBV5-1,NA,TGCGCCAGCAGCTTGGGGACCCTAGACAGGCGGAGCTCCTACGAGCAGTACTTC,CASSLGTLDRRSSYEQYF
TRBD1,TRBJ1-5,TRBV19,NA,TGTGCCAGTAGTATAGGAGGGGGCGGTTATAGCAATCAGCCCCAGCATTTT,CASSIGGGGYSNQPQHF
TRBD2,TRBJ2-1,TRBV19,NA,TGTGCCAGTAGTATAGGGACTAGCGGGGGTTACAATGAGCAGTTCTTC,CASSIGTSGGYNEQFF
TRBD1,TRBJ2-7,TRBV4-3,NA,TGCGCCAGCAGCCAACTACCAGGGACAGGGGGTTACGACGAGCAGTACTTC,CASSQLPGTGGYDEQYF
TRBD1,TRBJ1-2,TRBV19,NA,TGTGCCAGTAGTCTGAGGAGACCCGGACAGGGAAGATCTGGCTACACCTTC,CASSLRRPGQGRSGYTF
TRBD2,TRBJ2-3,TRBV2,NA,TGTGCCAGGGCAGAGCGGGGGGGAACAGATACGCAGTATTTT,CARAERGGTDTQYF
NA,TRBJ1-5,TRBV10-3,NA,TGTGCCATCAGTGAGTCGAGAGGGTATGGCAATCAGCCCCAGCATTTT,CAISESRGYGNQPQHF
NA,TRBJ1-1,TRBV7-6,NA,TGTGCCAGCAGCTTAGCGGCAGAGAACACTGAAGCTTTCTTT,CASSLAAENTEAFF
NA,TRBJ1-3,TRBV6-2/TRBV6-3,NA,TGTGCCAGCAGCCAACAGTCTTCCGGAGGCACCATATATTTT,CASSQQSSGGTIYF
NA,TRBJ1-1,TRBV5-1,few,TGCGCCAGCAGCTTGTCTCCGACGGGAATGGACACTGAAGCTTTCTTT,CASSLSPTGMDTEAFF
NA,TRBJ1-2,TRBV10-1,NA,TGCGCCACCTACAGGGAGGGAGGTTACTATGGCTACACCTTC,CATYREGGYYGYTF
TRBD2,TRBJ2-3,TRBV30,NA,TGTGCCTGGAGGGGAAGACTAGCGGCGATCACAGATACGCAGTATTTT,CAWRGRLAAITDTQYF
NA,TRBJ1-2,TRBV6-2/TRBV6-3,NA,TGTGCCAGCAGTGGGACATCCTATGGCTACACCTTC,CASSGTSYGYTF
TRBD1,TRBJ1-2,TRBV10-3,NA,TGTGCCATCAGTGTCGACAGGGCGTATGGCTACACCTTC,CAISVDRAYGYTF
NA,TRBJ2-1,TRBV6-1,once,TGTGCCAGCAGTGAAGGGCCGACTTACAACAATGAGCAGTTCTTC,CASSEGPTYNNEQFF
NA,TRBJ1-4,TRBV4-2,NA,TGTGCCAGCAGCCAGGGAGATACGGCAGCAACTAATGAAAAACTGTTTTTT,CASSQGDTAATNEKLFF
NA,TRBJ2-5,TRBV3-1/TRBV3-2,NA,TGTGCCAGCAGCCCCCGGGACTCCCCAGCGACCCAGTACTTC,CASSPRDSPATQYF
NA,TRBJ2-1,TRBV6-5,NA,TGTGCCAGCAGTCCCTCCCTAGCTGATGAGCAGTTCTTC,CASSPSLADEQFF
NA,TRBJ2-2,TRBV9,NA,TGTGCCAGCAGCGGCAGACAGCACACCACCGGGGAGCTGTTTTTT,CASSGRQHTTGELFF
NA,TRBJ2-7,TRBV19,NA,TGTGCCAGTAGTATGGGTTCTGGGGGCAGTCCCTACGAGCAGTACTTC,CASSMGSGGSPYEQYF
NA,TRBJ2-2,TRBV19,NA,TGTGCCAGTAGTATAGCAGGGGATGACACCGGGGAGCTGTTTTTT,CASSIAGDDTGELFF
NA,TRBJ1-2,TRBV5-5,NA,TGTGCCAGCAGCTTTCGGGGAGCTTCTTTCTTCTATGGCTACACCTTC,CASSFRGASFFYGYTF
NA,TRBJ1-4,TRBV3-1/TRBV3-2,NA,TGTGCCAGCAGCCCCCCGGGAATCGGAAATGAAAAACTGTTTTTT,CASSPPGIGNEKLFF
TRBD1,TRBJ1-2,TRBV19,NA,TGTGCCAGTAGTTACCCGGGACAGTACGATGGCTACACCTTC,CASSYPGQYDGYTF
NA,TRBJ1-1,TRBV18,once,TGTGCCAGCTCTACGAACGGGGAGACTGAAGCTTTCTTT,CASSTNGETEAFF
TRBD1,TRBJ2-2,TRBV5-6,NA,TGTGCCAGCAGCTTTGGGACAGGGGTGGCCGGGGAGCTGTTTTTT,CASSFGTGVAGELFF
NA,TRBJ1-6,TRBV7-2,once,TGTGCCAGCAGCTTAACCGCAGGGTTTTCCTATAATTCACCCCTCCACTTT,CASSLTAGFSYNSPLHF
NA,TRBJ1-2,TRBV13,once,TGTGCCAGCAGCCCGGGACTGGCCCCCTATGGCTACACCTTC,CASSPGLAPYGYTF
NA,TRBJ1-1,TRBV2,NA,TGTGCCAGCAGTTTCTACGAGGAAGGGGCCACTGAAGCTTTCTTT,CASSFYEEGATEAFF
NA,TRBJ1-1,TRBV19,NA,TGTGCCAGTAGTATGGGGCTCGTGAACACTGAAGCTTTCTTT,CASSMGLVNTEAFF
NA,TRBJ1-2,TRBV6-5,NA,TGTGCCAGCATGGTTCGGGCAGGGCAAGGCTACACCTTC,CASMVRAGQGYTF
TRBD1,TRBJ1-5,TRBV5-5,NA,TGTGCCAGCAGCTTGGAACAGGGGGCTCAGCCCCAGCATTTT,CASSLEQGAQPQHF
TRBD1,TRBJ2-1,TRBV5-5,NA,TGTGCCAGCAGCCTCCGGACAGGGGTGGAGCAGTTCTTC,CASSLRTGVEQFF
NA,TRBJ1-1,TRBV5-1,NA,TGCGCCAGCAGCTTGGTAACAGGGAGTCTTGACACTGAAGCTTTCTTT,CASSLVTGSLDTEAFF
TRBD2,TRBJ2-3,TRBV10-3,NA,TGTGCCATCAGTGCCCGGACTAGCGGGGGCACAGATACGCAGTATTTT,CAISARTSGGTDTQYF
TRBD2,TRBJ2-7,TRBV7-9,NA,TGTGCCAGCAGCCCACTAGCGGGGGGCTCCTACGAGCAGTACTTC,CASSPLAGGSYEQYF